This T cell receptor (beta chain) was sequenced during a study of cytomegalovirus exposure and HLA in healthy donors. Study context: Unique TCR beta sequences numbering 95 million to 130 million came from around 180 million T cells in an earlier analysis.

Donors had nominal health at sampling but likely had unrecorded immune exposures. 60 Vbeta and 13 Jbeta primers were used in PCR. Profiling relied on immunoSEQ multiplex PCR, and the TCRdb table lists in-frame clones only, not all of them. The sample has some 180,000 clones, approximately 84% seen once. From germline, CDR1 is LNHNV and CDR2 YYDKDF (reference sequence). V lost 2 bases, J lost 4 bases, and 6 bases stayed unmatched. There are 15 residues in the CDR3. This clone was detected a few times. This clonotype was obtained from a girl under 18 in good health and CMV-seropositive. The chain combines TRBV15 with TRBJ2-7; 9 nucleotides line up with TRBD1. The sample comprised PBMCs. The CDR3 loop reads CATSRQRTGAYEQYF. The CDR3 DNA is TGTGCCACCAGCAGACAAAGGACAGGGGCGTACGAGCAGTACTTC.